The 8 T cell receptor beta chains given below trace back to one sample, sequenced in a study of human T cells and chemical hapten exposure (dated by TCRdb to the early 2020s). The method behind the library was RACE. Reads for this sample came from a NextSeq 500. In-frame beta chains were kept once TCRdb had trimmed the public reads at Q25 with fastp and called clones with MiXCR. CDR3 protein duplicates are merged, each entry listing the most common genes and DNA. In all, the sample holds approximately 350,000 distinct CDR3 sequences, and about 6.3% of those were seen once. About 5.6% of the sample rests with the top ten. Interpreted using the paper, the time point label stands for: patch test 2, 6 weeks after DPC sensitization. This specimen's treatment or condition label, interpreted: therapeutic diphenylcyclopropenone sensitization with weekly scalp DPC. The starting material was whole blood, obtained in connection with sensitization to the hapten diphenylcyclopropenone (DPC). The receptors were sampled from a woman aged 18-35 years with alopecia areata. Some clones in this sample may be carry-over from other donors' samples.

This clonotype was detected only a few times. The gene calls are TRBV6-1 and TRBJ1-6; D is unresolved. CDR1 is MNHNS and CDR2 is SASEGT in the germline V gene. Trimming pared 7 bases from V and 7 bases from J, leaving 14 bases between. The CDR3 runs 14 residues. CDR3 sequence (DNA): TGTGCCAGCAATTGGAACCGGGGAAATTCACCCCTCCACTTT. As protein: CASNWNRGNSPLHF.

This clonotype was seen repeatedly, ten times or more. The chain has TRBV5-1 and TRBJ1-2; D perhaps matches TRBD1 (6 bases). The V gene lost 5 bases and the J gene lost 5 bases, with 16 bases spanning the gap. The CDR3 contains 14 residues. Germline CDR1 reads SGHRS; CDR2 reads YFSETQ. The CDR3 DNA sequence: TGCGCCAGCAGTTACGCCGGGACATCGTATGGCTACACCTTC. This translates into CASSYAGTSYGYTF.

V gene TRBV5-6 combines with J gene TRBJ2-2; D tentatively fits TRBD1 or TRBD2 (6 bases each). Trimming took 6 bases from V and 3 from J, leaving 12 bases between them. There are 14 residues in the CDR3. Per the germline V gene, CDR1 is SGHDT and CDR2 is YYEEEE. CDR3 sequence reads: CASTRGADTGELFF. In DNA, the CDR3 is TGTGCCAGCACGAGGGGGGCCGACACCGGGGAGCTGTTTTTT.

This clonotype has at least ten counts. The chain employs TRBV7-2 and TRBJ1-4, with 7 bases identical to TRBD1. Germline CDR1 and CDR2: SGHTA and FQGNSA. The CDR3 extends over 15 amino acids. V lost 0 bases and J lost 7; bases outside the gene matches: 5. The CDR3 nucleotides read TGTGCCAGCAGCTTAGCTGGCAGGGGGAGTGAAAAACTGTTTTTT. Translating gives CASSLAGRGSEKLFF.

This clonotype has a handful of counts. J is TRBJ2-7 and V is TRBV6-2 or TRBV6-3, with D tentatively TRBD1 or TRBD2 (5 bases each). Trimming cost V 6 bases and J 4 bases, with 22 bases left between them. The length of the CDR3 is 16 residues. Germline V lookup: CDR1 MNHEY, CDR2 SVGEGT. The CDR3: CASRGAGEGGGYEQYF. CDR3 nucleotides: TGTGCCAGCAGAGGGGCCGGCGAGGGCGGCGGTTACGAGCAGTACTTC.

The chain combines TRBV6-2 or TRBV6-3 with TRBJ1-2; a weak D match, TRBD1 (6 bases). CDR1 and CDR2 from the germline V gene are MNHEY and SVGEGT. V was clipped by 6 bases and J by 8 bases, with 19 bases between them. The CDR3 totals 14 residues. CDR3 in amino acids: CASRSSTGFGGYTF. The CDR3 nucleotides are TGTGCCAGCAGAAGCTCAACAGGGTTTGGGGGCTACACCTTC.

The J gene is TRBJ2-6, the V gene TRBV10-3; 10 bases line up with TRBD1. The length of the CDR3 is 17 residues. V lost 4 bases and J lost 4; bases outside the gene matches: 7. The germline gives CDR1 ENHRY, CDR2 SYGVKD. The CDR3 region is CAISGDRGVAGANVLTF. CDR3 DNA sequence: TGTGCCATCAGTGGGGACAGGGGAGTAGCAGGGGCCAACGTCCTGACTTTC.

This clonotype has a handful of counts. This chain connects TRBV6-2 or TRBV6-3 to TRBJ1-5; D gene ambiguous. The germline CDR1 and CDR2 sequences are MNHEY and SVGEGT. The V end lost 7 bases, the J end lost 0 bases, and 10 bases lay between the germline ends. The CDR3 is 14 amino acids. Written as DNA, the CDR3 is TGTGCCAGCATCGGAGTTAATAGCAATCAGCCCCAGCATTTT. It specifies CASIGVNSNQPQHF.